This record concerns one T cell receptor beta chain sequence. These data come from a study of shared clonotypes between healthy human individuals. The assay was immunoSEQ multiplex PCR, and TCRdb's table has in-frame clones only and misses some. The sample consists of hundreds of thousands of clones, 92% of them appearing once. V was clipped by 5 bases and J by 4 bases, with 20 bases between them. Germline values: CDR1 SGHVS, CDR2 FNYEAQ. The CDR3 is 16 residues long. CD8 cells classed as naive were CD45RO-negative and positively selected for CCR7, excluding terminally differentiated effector memory CD45RA+ cells. The donors, healthy adults who were HIV-negative, had experienced no recent acute infections or vaccinations.

This TCR derives from a man aged 30 to 39 in good health. Input material: naive CD8+ T cells sorted from blood. The rearrangement uses TRBV7-6 and TRBJ2-5; perhaps TRBD1 as D (5 bases). The chain's CDR3 is CASSLYLSDRGETQYF. CDR3 nucleotide sequence: TGTGCCAGCAGCCTATACCTTAGTGACAGAGGAGAGACCCAGTACTTC.